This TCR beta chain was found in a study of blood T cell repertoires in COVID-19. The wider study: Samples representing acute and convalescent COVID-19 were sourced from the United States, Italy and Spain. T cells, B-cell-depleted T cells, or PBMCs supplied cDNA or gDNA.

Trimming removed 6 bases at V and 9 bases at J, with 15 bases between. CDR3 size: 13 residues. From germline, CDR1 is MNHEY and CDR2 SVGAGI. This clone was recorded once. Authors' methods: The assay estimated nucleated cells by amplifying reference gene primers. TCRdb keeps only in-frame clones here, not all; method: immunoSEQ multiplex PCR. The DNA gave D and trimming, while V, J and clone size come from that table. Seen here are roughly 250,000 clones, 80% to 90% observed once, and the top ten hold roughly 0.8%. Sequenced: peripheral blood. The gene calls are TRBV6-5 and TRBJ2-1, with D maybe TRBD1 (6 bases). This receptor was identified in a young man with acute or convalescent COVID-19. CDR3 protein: CASSQYRAGEQFF. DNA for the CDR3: TGTGCCAGCAGCCAATACAGGGCCGGTGAGCAGTTCTTC.